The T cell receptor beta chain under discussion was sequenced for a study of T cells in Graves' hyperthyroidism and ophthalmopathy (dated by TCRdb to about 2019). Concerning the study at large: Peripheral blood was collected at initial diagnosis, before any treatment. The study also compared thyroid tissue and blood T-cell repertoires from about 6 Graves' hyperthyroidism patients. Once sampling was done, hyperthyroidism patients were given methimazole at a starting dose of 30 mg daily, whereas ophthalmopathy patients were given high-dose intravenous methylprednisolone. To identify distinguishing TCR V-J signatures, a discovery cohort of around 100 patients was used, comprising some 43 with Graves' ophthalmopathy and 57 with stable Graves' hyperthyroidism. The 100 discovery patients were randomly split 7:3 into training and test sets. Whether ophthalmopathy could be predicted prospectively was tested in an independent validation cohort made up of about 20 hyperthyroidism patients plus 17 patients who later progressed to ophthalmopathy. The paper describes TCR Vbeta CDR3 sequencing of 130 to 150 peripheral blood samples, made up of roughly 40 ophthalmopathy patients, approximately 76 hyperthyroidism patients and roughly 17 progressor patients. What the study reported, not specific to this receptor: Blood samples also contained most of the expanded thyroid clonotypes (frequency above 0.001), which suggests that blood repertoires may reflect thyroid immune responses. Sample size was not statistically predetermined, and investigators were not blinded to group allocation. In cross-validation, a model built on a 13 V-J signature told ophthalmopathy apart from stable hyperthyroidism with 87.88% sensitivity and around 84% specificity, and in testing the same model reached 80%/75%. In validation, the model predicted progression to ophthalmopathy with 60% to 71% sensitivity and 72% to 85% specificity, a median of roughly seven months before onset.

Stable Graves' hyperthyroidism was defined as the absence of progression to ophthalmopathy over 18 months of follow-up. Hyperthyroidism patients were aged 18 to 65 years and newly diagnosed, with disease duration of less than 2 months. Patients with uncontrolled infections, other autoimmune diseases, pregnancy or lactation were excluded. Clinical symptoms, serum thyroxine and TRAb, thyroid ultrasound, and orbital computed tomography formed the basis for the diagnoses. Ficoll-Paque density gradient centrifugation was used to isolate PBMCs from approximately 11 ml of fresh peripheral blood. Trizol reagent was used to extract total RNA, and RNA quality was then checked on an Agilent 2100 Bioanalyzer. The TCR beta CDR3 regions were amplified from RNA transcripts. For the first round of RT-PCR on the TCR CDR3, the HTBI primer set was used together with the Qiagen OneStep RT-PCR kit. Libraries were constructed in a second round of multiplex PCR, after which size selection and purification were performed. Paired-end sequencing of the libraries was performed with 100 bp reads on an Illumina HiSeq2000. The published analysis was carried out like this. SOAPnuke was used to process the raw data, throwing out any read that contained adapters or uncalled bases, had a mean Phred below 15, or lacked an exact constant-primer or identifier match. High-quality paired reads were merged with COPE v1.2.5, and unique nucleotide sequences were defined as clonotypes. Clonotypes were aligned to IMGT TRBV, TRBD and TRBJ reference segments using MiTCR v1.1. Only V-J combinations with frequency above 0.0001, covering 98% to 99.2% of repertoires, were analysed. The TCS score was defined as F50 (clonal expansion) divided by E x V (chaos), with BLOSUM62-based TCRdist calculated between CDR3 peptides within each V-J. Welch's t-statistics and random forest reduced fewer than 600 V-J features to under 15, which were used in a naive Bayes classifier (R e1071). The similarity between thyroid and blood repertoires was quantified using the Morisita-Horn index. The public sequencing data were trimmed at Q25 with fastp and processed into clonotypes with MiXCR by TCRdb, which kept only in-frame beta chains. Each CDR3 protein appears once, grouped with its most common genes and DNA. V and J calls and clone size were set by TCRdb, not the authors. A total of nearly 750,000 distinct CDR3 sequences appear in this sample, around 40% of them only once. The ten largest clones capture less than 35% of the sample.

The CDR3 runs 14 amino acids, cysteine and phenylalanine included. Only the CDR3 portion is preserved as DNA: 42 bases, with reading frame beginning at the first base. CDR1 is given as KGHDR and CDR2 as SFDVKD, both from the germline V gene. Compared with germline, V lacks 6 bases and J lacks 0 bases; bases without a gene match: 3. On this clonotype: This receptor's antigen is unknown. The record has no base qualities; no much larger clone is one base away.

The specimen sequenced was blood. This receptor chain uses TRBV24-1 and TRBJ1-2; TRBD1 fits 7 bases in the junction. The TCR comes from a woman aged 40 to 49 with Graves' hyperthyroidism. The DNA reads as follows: TGTGCCACCAGTCGGGACAGCGCTAACTATGGCTACACCTTC. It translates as CATSRDSANYGYTF.